This T cell receptor (beta chain) derives from a study of blood T cell repertoires in COVID-19. Study details: From the United States, Italy and Spain came samples of acute and convalescent COVID-19.

The CDR3 is 19 residues long. V shed 1 base and J 4 bases; nucleotides not matched to a gene: 15. CDR1 and CDR2 (germline): SGHAT, FQNNGV. Original methodology: The authors estimated nucleated cell counts from reference gene primer amplification. Clones were read by immunoSEQ multiplex PCR, and TCRdb kept only the in-frame ones, dropping some. Clone size and the V and J calls come from that table; the DNA yielded D and trimming. In the table there are 370,000 or so clones, around 87% of which are singletons. The chain couples TRBV11-2 to TRBJ2-2, with TRBD2 identical over 7 bases. What was sequenced was PBMCs or T cells enriched from blood (not recorded which). This receptor was obtained from a man aged 30 to 45 who had recovered from COVID-19. The CDR3 reads CASSLAGRGVARRTGELFF. The CDR3 DNA reads as TGTGCCAGCAGCTTAGCGGGGAGGGGCGTTGCTAGGCGCACCGGGGAGCTGTTTTTT.